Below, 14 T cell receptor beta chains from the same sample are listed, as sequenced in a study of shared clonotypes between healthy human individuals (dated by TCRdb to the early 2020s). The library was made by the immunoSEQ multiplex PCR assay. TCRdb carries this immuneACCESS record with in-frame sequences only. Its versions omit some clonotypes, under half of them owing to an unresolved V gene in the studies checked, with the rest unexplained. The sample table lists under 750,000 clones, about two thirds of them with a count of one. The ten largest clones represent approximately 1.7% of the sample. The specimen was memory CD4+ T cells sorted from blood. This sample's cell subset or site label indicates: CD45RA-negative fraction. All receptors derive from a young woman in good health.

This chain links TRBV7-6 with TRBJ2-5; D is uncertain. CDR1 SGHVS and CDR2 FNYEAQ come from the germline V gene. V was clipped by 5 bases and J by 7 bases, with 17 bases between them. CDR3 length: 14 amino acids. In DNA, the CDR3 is TGTGCCAGCAGCGACCCCAGGAAGCACGGGACCCAGTACTTC. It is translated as CASSDPRKHGTQYF. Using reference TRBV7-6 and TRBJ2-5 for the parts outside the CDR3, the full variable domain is GAGVSQSPRYKVTKRGQDVALRCDPISGHVSLYWYRQALGQGPEFLTYFNYEAQQDKSGLPNDRFSAERPEGSISTLTIQRTEQRDSAMYRCASSDPRKHGTQYFGPGTRLLVL.

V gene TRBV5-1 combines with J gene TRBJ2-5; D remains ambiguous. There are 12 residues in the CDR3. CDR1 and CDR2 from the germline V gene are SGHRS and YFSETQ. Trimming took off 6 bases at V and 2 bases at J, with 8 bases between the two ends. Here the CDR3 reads CASMGFQETQYF. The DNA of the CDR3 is TGCGCCAGCATGGGGTTTCAAGAGACCCAGTACTTC.

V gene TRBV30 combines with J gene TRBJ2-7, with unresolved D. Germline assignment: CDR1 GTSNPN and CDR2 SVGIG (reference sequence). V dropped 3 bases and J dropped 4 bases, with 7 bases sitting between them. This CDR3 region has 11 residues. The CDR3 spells CAWSARYEQYF. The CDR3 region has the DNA TGTGCCTGGAGCGCCCGGTACGAGCAGTACTTC.

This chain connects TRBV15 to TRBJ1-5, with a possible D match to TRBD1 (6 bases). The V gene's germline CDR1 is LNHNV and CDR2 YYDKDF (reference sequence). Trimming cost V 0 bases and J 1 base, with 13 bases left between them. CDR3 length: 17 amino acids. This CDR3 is CATSRDTRGRSNQPQHF. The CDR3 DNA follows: TGTGCCACCAGCAGAGATACCCGGGGGCGAAGCAATCAGCCCCAGCATTTT. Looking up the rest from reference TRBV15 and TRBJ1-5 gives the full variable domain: DAMVIQNPRYQVTQFGKPVTLSCSQTLNHNVMYWYQQKSSQAPKLLFHYYDKDFNNEADTPDNFQSRRPNTSFCFLDIRSPGLGDTAMYLCATSRDTRGRSNQPQHFGDGTRLSIL.

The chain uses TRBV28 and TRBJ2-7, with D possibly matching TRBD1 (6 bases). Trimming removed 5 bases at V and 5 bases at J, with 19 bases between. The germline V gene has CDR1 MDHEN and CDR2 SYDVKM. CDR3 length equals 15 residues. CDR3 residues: CASSPYRVGSHEQYF. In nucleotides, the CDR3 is TGTGCCAGCAGTCCATACAGGGTAGGGAGCCACGAGCAGTACTTC.

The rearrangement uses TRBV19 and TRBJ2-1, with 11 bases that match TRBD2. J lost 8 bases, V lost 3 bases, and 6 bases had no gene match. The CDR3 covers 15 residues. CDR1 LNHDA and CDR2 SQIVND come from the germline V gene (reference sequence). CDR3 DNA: TGTGCCAGTAGTATCACTAGCGGGAGAGTGGATGAGCAGTTCTTC. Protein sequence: CASSITSGRVDEQFF.

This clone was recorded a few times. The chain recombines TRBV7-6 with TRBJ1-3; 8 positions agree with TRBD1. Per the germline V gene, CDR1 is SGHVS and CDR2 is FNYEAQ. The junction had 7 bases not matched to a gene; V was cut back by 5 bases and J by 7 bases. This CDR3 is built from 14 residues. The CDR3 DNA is TGTGCCAGCAGCCCCGGACAGGGTGGGAACACCATATATTTT. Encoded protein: CASSPGQGGNTIYF.

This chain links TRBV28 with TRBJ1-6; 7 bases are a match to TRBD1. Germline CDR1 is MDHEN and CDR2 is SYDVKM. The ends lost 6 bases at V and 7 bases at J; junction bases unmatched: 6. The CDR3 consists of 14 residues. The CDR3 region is CASRRGGQNSPLHF. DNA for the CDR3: TGTGCCAGCAGGAGAGGGGGCCAGAATTCACCCCTCCACTTT.

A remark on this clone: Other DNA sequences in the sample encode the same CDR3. The CDR3 spells CASSLRTGNYGYTF. CDR3 in DNA: TGTGCCAGCAGTTTAAGAACAGGAAACTATGGCTACACCTTC. The chain carries TRBV28 and TRBJ1-2, with D maybe TRBD1 (5 bases). Deletions cut 2 bases from V and 2 bases from J, with 9 bases between. The CDR3 contains 14 residues. The germline V gene encodes CDR1 MDHEN and CDR2 SYDVKM.

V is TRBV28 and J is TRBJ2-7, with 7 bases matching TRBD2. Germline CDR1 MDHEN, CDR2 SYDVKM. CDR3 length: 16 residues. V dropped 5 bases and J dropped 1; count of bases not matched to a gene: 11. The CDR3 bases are TGTGCCAGCAGTGCCTCCCCCGGGGACTATTCCTACGAGCAGTACTTC. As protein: CASSASPGDYSYEQYF.

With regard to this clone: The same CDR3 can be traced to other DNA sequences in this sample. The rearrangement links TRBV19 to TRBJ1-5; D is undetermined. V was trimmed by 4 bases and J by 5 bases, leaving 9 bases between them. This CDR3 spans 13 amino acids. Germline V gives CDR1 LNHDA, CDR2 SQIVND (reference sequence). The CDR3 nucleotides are TGTGCCAGTAGTAAAACGGAGGATCAGCCCCAGCATTTT. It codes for CASSKTEDQPQHF.

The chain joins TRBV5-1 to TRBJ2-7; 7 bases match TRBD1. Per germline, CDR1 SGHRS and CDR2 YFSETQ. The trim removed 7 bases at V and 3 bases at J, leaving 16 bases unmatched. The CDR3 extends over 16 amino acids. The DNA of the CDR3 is TGCGCCAGCCAGGACGGGACAGTTTACGGGGTCTACGAGCAGTACTTC. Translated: CASQDGTVYGVYEQYF.

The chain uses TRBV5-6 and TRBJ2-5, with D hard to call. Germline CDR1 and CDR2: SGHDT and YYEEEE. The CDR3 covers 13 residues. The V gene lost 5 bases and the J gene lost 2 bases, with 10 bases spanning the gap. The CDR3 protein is CASRLESQETQYF. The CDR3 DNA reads TGTGCCAGCAGACTCGAGTCGCAAGAGACCCAGTACTTC.

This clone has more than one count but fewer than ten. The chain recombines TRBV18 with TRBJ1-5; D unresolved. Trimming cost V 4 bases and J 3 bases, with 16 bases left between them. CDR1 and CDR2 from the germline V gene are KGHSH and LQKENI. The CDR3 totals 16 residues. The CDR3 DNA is TGTGCCAGCTCACAGTCAACGGTAGACAACAATCAGCCCCAGCATTTT. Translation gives CASSQSTVDNNQPQHF.